This T cell receptor beta chain appears in the sequencing data of a study of T cells expressing NK-cell markers. The wider study: Eight donors were sequenced, seven testing HCMV-seropositive and one testing seronegative.

Germline loops: CDR1 MNHNS, CDR2 SASEGT. There are 15 residues in the CDR3. cDNA encoding TCR beta was synthesized via 5'RACE template switching incorporating UMIs. TCRdb reprocessed the 5' RACE reads; each CDR3 protein has one entry and no DNA is given. This repertoire includes about 460,000 distinct CDR3 sequences. V usage is TRBV6-1 and J usage is TRBJ1-1; the TRBD1 assignment by TCRdb is unverifiable without DNA. The sequencing sample was made of blood T cells: a sorted CD56 or NKG2C T cell subset, CD4+ or CD8+ T cells, or bulk PBMC T cells (not recorded which). The TCR comes from a woman between 45 and 60 years old in good health. CDR3 amino acids: CASSARQGMSTEAFF.